This TCR beta chain was obtained from a study of T cell responses to AZD1222 COVID-19 vaccine. The table came from immunoSEQ multiplex PCR; TCRdb's copy has only in-frame clones and leaves some out. Of under 150,000 clones in the sample, more than 85% are singletons; the top ten hold under 3.5%. Concerning this clone: Its antigen is undetermined.

Study-wide results and limits: Repertoires were obtained solely post-peak T cell response.

The CDR3 extends over 13 amino acids. Germline V gene data show CDR1 as MDHEN and CDR2 as SYDVKM. Between the trimmed V and J ends, which lost 3 bases and 4 bases, there was a span of 10 bases. This sample comprised peripheral blood, obtained on day 0 of AZD1222 vaccination. V is TRBV28 and J is TRBJ2-7; no clear D. This sequence originates from an adult in good health. As DNA, the CDR3 is TGTGCCAGCAGTTTTAGCCCCCTTTACGAGCAGTACTTC. Its protein product is CASSFSPLYEQYF.